The 29 T cell receptor beta chains below come from one sample, sequenced in a study of blood T cell repertoires in COVID-19. Measured with immunoSEQ multiplex PCR; TCRdb has only the in-frame clones, and not every one. The sample includes about 140,000 clones, 65% to 90% of them seen just once. Sequenced: peripheral blood. These receptors were obtained from a woman aged 55 to 70 with active or convalescent COVID-19.

The chain has TRBV4-3 and TRBJ2-3, with 7 bases that match TRBD2. The V segment lost 4 bases and the J segment 7 bases; nucleotides outside the gene matches: 8. CDR1 and CDR2 (germline): LGHNA, YSLEER. CDR3 length: 14 residues. Written as DNA, the CDR3 is TGCGCCAGCAGCCTCAGCGGGGCGGGAAATACGCAGTATTTT. This codes for CASSLSGAGNTQYF.

V gene TRBV18 combines with J gene TRBJ2-6, with D perhaps matching TRBD1 (6 bases). This CDR3 is built from 18 residues. Trimming took off 0 bases at V and 0 bases at J, with 12 bases between the two ends. Per the germline V gene, CDR1 is KGHSH and CDR2 is LQKENI. This chain's CDR3 is CASSPPTGSFSGANVLTF. CDR3 nucleotide sequence: TGTGCCAGCTCACCACCGACAGGTTCTTTCTCTGGGGCCAACGTCCTGACTTTC.

The chain employs TRBV9 and TRBJ1-1; 10 bases are a match to TRBD1. Losses at the gene ends were 4 bases for V and 5 bases for J; bases not matched to a gene: 8. The CDR3 runs 15 residues. CDR1 is SGDLS, CDR2 YYNGEE, per germline. The CDR3, as DNA: TGTGCCAGCAGCTCCATGGGACAGGGGAGAACTGAAGCTTTCTTT. Protein product: CASSSMGQGRTEAFF.

This sequence joins TRBV7-3 and TRBJ2-7, with 7 bases matching TRBD1. This CDR3 has 13 residues. V dropped 4 bases and J dropped 6; count of bases not matched to a gene: 6. Germline V gives CDR1 SGHTA, CDR2 FQGTGA. This chain's CDR3 is CASSSATGFEQYF. Written as DNA, the CDR3 is TGTGCCAGCAGCTCGGCGACAGGGTTCGAGCAGTACTTC.

The chain has TRBV7-9 and TRBJ2-2; a possible D gene is TRBD2 (5 bases). V was pared by 1 base and J by 6 bases, with 12 bases between. Germline V lookup: CDR1 SEHNR, CDR2 FQNEAQ (reference sequence). CDR3 size: 15 residues. The CDR3 loop is CASSLVRDLAGELFF. The CDR3 DNA is TGTGCCAGCAGCTTAGTACGGGATCTTGCCGGGGAGCTGTTTTTT.

This chain links TRBV29-1 with TRBJ1-1; 7 bases match TRBD1. Germline V gene data show CDR1 as SQVTM and CDR2 as ANQGSEA. Losses at the gene ends were 1 base for V and 0 bases for J; bases not matched to a gene: 2. This CDR3 comprises 14 residues. The CDR3 coding sequence is TGCAGCGTTGAAGTAGACAGGGTGAACACTGAAGCTTTCTTT. Translation gives CSVEVDRVNTEAFF.

This chain connects TRBV11-2 to TRBJ1-1; D not certain. The CDR3 consists of 16 residues. Deletions cut 5 bases from V and 1 base from J, with 17 bases between. CDR1 is SGHAT and CDR2 is FQNNGV in the germline V gene. The CDR3 DNA sequence: TGTGCCAGCAGCGCCTTGGGCGTTACAGCGAACACTGAAGCTTTCTTT. Translating it yields CASSALGVTANTEAFF.

This clone occurred a few times. This chain connects TRBV27 to TRBJ1-4; 7 bases match TRBD1. Germline CDR1 reads MNHEY; CDR2 reads SMNVEV (reference sequence). The J segment lost 7 bases and the V segment lost 5 bases, leaving 7 bases of the junction unmatched. The length of the CDR3 is 14 residues. The CDR3 bases are TGTGCCAGCAGTAAGACAGGGTGGGTTGAAAAACTGTTTTTT. Protein: CASSKTGWVEKLFF.

The chain joins TRBV2 to TRBJ1-2; TRBD1 matches at 8 bases. Unmatched junction bases numbered 6, after V lost 7 bases and J lost 8 bases. The V gene's germline CDR1 is SNHLY and CDR2 FYNNEI. This CDR3 is 12 amino acids long. CDR3 amino acids: CASILDRDGYTF. The CDR3 DNA reads TGTGCCAGCATCCTGGACAGGGACGGCTACACCTTC.

V usage is TRBV5-1 and J usage is TRBJ2-6, with 8 bases aligning to TRBD1. The V gene end was trimmed by 4 bases and the J gene end by 9 bases; junction bases not matched to a gene: 15. CDR1 and CDR2 from the germline V gene are SGHRS and YFSETQ. The CDR3 is made up of 17 amino acids. CDR3 coding DNA: TGCGCCAGCAGCATAGCCGGGACAGGACTCTTAGGCAACGTCCTGACTTTC. Protein: CASSIAGTGLLGNVLTF. Combining the CDR3 with reference TRBV5-1 and TRBJ2-6 gives the whole variable domain KAGVTQTPRYLIKTRGQQVTLSCSPISGHRSVSWYQQTPGQGLQFLFEYFSETQRNKGNFPGRFSGRQFSNSRSEMNVSTLELGDSALYLCASSIAGTGLLGNVLTFGAGSRLTVL.

The V gene is TRBV19, the J gene TRBJ2-2, with D perhaps TRBD2 (6 bases). Germline CDR1 is LNHDA and CDR2 is SQIVND (reference sequence). V lost 3 bases to trimming and J lost 6 bases, with 17 bases between them. The CDR3 is 16 residues long. The DNA of the CDR3 is TGTGCCAGTAGTATTGGAGGTGGGAGGACTGCCGGGGAGCTGTTTTTT. Residues: CASSIGGGRTAGELFF.

The rearrangement joins TRBV6-5 to TRBJ1-2; D ambiguous. V shed 2 bases and J shed 8 bases, with 12 bases lying between them. This CDR3 spans 13 amino acids. The germline V gene encodes CDR1 MNHEY and CDR2 SVGAGI. The CDR3 protein is CASSYVGVGGYTF. The CDR3 coding sequence is TGTGCCAGCAGTTACGTCGGGGTCGGGGGCTACACCTTC.

This chain links TRBV7-2 with TRBJ2-4; D might be TRBD2 (6 bases). From germline, CDR1 is SGHTA and CDR2 FQGNSA. The CDR3 sequence is 14 residues long. The V gene lost 5 bases and the J gene lost 6 bases, with 14 bases spanning the gap. CDR3 coding DNA: TGTGCCAGCAGCGTAATAGGGCGGGGAAACATTCAGTACTTC. Protein sequence: CASSVIGRGNIQYF.

This clone appeared a single time. The V and J genes are TRBV27 and TRBJ2-2; D unresolved. The CDR3 sequence is 11 residues long. Germline CDR1 is MNHEY and CDR2 is SMNVEV (reference sequence). Trimming took off 6 bases at V and 3 bases at J, with 2 bases between the two ends. The CDR3 sequence: CASSDTGELFF. The CDR3 coding sequence is TGTGCCAGCAGCGACACCGGGGAGCTGTTTTTT.

The chain recombines TRBV2 with TRBJ1-1; D gene unclear. The germline V gene encodes CDR1 SNHLY and CDR2 FYNNEI. Trimming shortened V by 1 base and J by 4 bases, and 10 bases separated the two germline ends. CDR3 length equals 14 residues. CDR3 protein: CASSEERRGTEAFF. In nucleotides, the CDR3 is TGTGCCAGCAGTGAAGAGCGACGGGGCACTGAAGCTTTCTTT. The full variable domain, rest sourced from reference TRBV2 and TRBJ1-1, is EPEVTQTPSHQVTQMGQEVILRCVPISNHLYFYWYRQILGQKVEFLVSFYNNEISEKSEIFDDQFSVERPDGSNFTLKIRSTKLEDSAMYFCASSEERRGTEAFFGQGTRLTVV.

In the case of this clone: Since the CDR3 does not end with the conserved phenylalanine or tryptophan, this likely comes from a read error. The DNA is omitted, as the CDR3 cannot be located on it reliably, and the CDR3 follows TCRdb's listing. The rearrangement uses TRBV28 and TRBJ2-7; no DNA check was done on the table's D call, TRBD1. With termini counted, the CDR3 has 12 amino acids. The germline CDR1 and CDR2 sequences are MDHEN and SYDVKM. This CDR3 reads CASSPYEGTRTY.

This chain's CDR3 is CASSPASGGGEFSAFF. In DNA, the CDR3 is TGCGCCAGCAGCCCCGCTTCGGGGGGGGGAGAGTTTTCAGCTTTCTTT. This chain uses TRBV4-1 with TRBJ1-1; the D gene is possibly TRBD1 (5 bases). V gave up 4 bases and J gave up 10 bases, with 25 bases separating them. The CDR3 spans 16 residues. The germline gives CDR1 MGHRA, CDR2 YSYEKL.

The chain links TRBV21-1 to TRBJ1-1; TRBD1 reflects the table's D call only, with no check against the DNA. TRBV21-1 is classified as a pseudogene. The CDR3 contains 15 residues. CDR3 protein: CASSRQLRVSSEAFF. The CDR3 bases are TGTGCCAGCAGCAGACAACTCAGGGTATCCTCTGAAGCTTTCTTT.

V usage is TRBV9 and J usage is TRBJ2-3; 9 bases map to TRBD2. The junction had 9 bases not matched to a gene; V was cut back by 4 bases and J by 3 bases. The length of the CDR3 is 16 residues. Germline CDR1 and CDR2: SGDLS and YYNGEE. The CDR3 nucleotides read TGTGCCAGCAGCAAAGGGGGGCTAGCGGGGACAGATACGCAGTATTTT. Residues: CASSKGGLAGTDTQYF.

V gene TRBV6-1 combines with J gene TRBJ1-4; D might be TRBD1 (5 bases). The CDR3 runs to 16 residues. Germline lookup yields CDR1 MNHNS and CDR2 SASEGT. Deletions cut 4 bases from V and 2 bases from J, with 14 bases between. CDR3 bases: TGTGCCAGCAGTGCGTATAAAGGGGCGACTAATGAAAAACTGTTTTTT. Protein: CASSAYKGATNEKLFF.

V gene TRBV11-3 combines with J gene TRBJ2-1, with D possibly matching TRBD2 (5 bases). The CDR3 has 13 residues. Germline CDR1 SGHNT, CDR2 YENEEA. Deletions cut 6 bases from V and 9 bases from J, with 15 bases between. The CDR3 DNA reads as TGTGCCAGCAGTATGGACGGAGGTGGTGAGCAGTTCTTC. It specifies CASSMDGGGEQFF.

J is TRBJ2-7 and V is TRBV13, with D perhaps matching TRBD2 (6 bases). Trimming removed 7 bases at V and 9 bases at J, with 25 bases between. The length of the CDR3 is 15 residues. In germline, CDR1 is PRHDT, CDR2 FYEKMQ (reference sequence). The CDR3 DNA follows: TGTGCCAGCAACCGGGCGGGGACGGCGCCTATTGGGCAGTACGTC. Protein sequence: CASNRAGTAPIGQYV.

The CDR3 bases are TGTGCCAGCACCCCGGGGGGGGTACGGACTGAAGCTTTCTTT. This codes for CASTPGGVRTEAFF. V and J are TRBV28 and TRBJ1-1, with D possibly TRBD1 on 5 matching bases. Trimming removed 7 bases from V and 5 bases from J, with 17 bases in between. CDR3 length: 14 amino acids. Germline CDR1 reads MDHEN; CDR2 reads SYDVKM.

The gene calls are TRBV14 and TRBJ2-7, with D possibly TRBD2 on 5 matching bases. CDR1 SGHDN and CDR2 FVKESK come from the germline V gene. The CDR3 runs to 13 residues. The V gene lost 3 bases and the J gene lost 6 bases, with 12 bases spanning the gap. The CDR3 bases are TGTGCCAGCAGCCAGAACCTAGCTTCCGAGCAGTACGTC. Translated: CASSQNLASEQYV.

The V and J genes are TRBV5-4 and TRBJ2-3; 7 bases are a match to TRBD2. Trimming removed 4 bases from V and 2 bases from J; junction bases left unmatched: 7. The germline V gene has CDR1 SGHNT and CDR2 YYREEE (reference sequence). This CDR3 has 15 amino acids. CDR3 region: CASSGASGFTDTQYF. CDR3 nucleotides: TGTGCCAGCAGCGGGGCTAGCGGATTCACAGATACGCAGTATTTT.

V and J are TRBV19 and TRBJ2-1, with a possible D match to TRBD2 (6 bases). CDR1 is LNHDA and CDR2 is SQIVND in the germline V gene (reference sequence). The CDR3 runs 15 residues. V was clipped by 9 bases and J by 0 bases, with 15 bases between them. This CDR3 reads CASDSGGASYNEQFF. CDR3 sequence (DNA): TGTGCCAGCGACTCAGGAGGGGCCTCCTACAATGAGCAGTTCTTC. Variable domain in full (rest from reference TRBV19 and TRBJ2-1): DGGITQSPKYLFRKEGQNVTLSCEQNLNHDAMYWYRQDPGQGLRLIYYSQIVNDFQKGDIAEGYSVSREKKESFPLTVTSAQKNPTAFYLCASDSGGASYNEQFFGPGTRLTVL.

The chain joins TRBV28 to TRBJ2-3, with TRBD2 matching over 11 bases. Germline CDR1 MDHEN, CDR2 SYDVKM. CDR3 length: 14 amino acids. V gave up 6 bases and J gave up 4 bases; unmatched junction bases: 3. The DNA for the CDR3 is TGTGCCAGCAGACCGGGACTAGCGGCAGATACGCAGTATTTT. Translating it yields CASRPGLAADTQYF.

The gene calls are TRBV19 and TRBJ2-5; 11 bases agree with TRBD2. Germline V gene lookup returns CDR1 LNHDA and CDR2 SQIVND (reference sequence). The CDR3 runs to 16 residues. The V and J ends lost 4 bases and 4 bases, in that order; junction bases with no gene match: 8. CDR3 nucleotide sequence: TGTGCCAGTAGTAAACTAGCGGGAGAGTATGGAGAGACCCAGTACTTC. Translation: CASSKLAGEYGETQYF.

J is TRBJ2-3 and V is TRBV30; TRBD2 matches 9 bases. Germline lookup yields CDR1 GTSNPN and CDR2 SVGIG (reference sequence). This CDR3 is built from 13 residues. The J segment lost 4 bases and the V segment lost 4 bases, leaving 3 bases of the junction unmatched. The chain's CDR3 is CAWKAGGSDTQYF. Here the CDR3 DNA reads TGTGCCTGGAAGGCGGGAGGGTCAGATACGCAGTATTTT.